The T cell receptor (beta chain) under discussion was sequenced for a study of blood T cell repertoires in COVID-19. Study-level background: There were acute and convalescent COVID-19 samples, and they came from the United States, Italy and Spain. T cells, B-cell-depleted T cells, or PBMCs supplied cDNA or gDNA.

Between the trimmed V and J ends, which lost 7 bases and 0 bases, there was a span of 9 bases. The CDR3 is 12 residues long. Germline V lookup: CDR1 SQVTM, CDR2 ANQGSEA. In the study's own analysis: Reference gene primer amplification gave estimated nucleated cell counts. The table came from immunoSEQ multiplex PCR; TCRdb's copy has only in-frame clones and leaves some out. V, J and clone size were drawn from that table, and D and trimming were deduced from the DNA. Found here are about 200,000 clones, around 84% of them singletons; the top ten hold around 4.9%. This clone has a handful of counts. The clonotype comes from a woman aged 80 or over with acute or convalescent COVID-19. This chain joins TRBV29-1 and TRBJ1-1; D gene unclear. The sample consisted of peripheral blood. The CDR3 sequence is CSAWEMNTEAFF. The CDR3 DNA is TGCAGCGCCTGGGAGATGAACACTGAAGCTTTCTTT.